This T cell receptor beta chain was captured by sequencing in a study of immune cell composition in non-small cell lung cancer. Study conclusions and caveats: TIL tumour reactivity correlated with maximal tumour-associated clone frequency in adenocarcinoma. Shared sequences between tumour-reactive and dominant in vivo clones were not proven.

Unmatched junction bases numbered 7, after V lost 0 bases and J lost 12 bases. In germline, CDR1 is SGDLS, CDR2 YYNGEE. The CDR3 loop spans 15 amino acids. Turning to this clone: Its antigen is undetermined.

The normal lung sample lay at least 3 cm, and maximally far, from the tumour. DNA was extracted from unsorted cell suspensions stored frozen. Clones were sequenced by immunoSEQ multiplex PCR, and TCRdb holds only the in-frame ones, with some missing. The repertoire holds under 3,500 clones, with approximately 67% as singletons. Material: non-adjacent lung tissue. The clonotype originates from a human donor with non-small cell lung cancer. The chain links TRBV9 to TRBJ1-6, with 9 bases that match TRBD1. CDR3 in DNA: TGTGCCAGCAGCGTAGGCGGGACAGGGTGGGAACCCCTCCACTTT. Translating it yields CASSVGGTGWEPLHF.